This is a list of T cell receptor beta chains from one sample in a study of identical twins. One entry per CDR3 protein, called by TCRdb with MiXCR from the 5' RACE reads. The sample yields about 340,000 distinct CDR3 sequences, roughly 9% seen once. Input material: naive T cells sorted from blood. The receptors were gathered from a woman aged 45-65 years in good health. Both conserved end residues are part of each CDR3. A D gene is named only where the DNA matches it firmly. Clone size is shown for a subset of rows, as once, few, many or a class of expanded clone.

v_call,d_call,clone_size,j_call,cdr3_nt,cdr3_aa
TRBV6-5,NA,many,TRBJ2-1,TGTGCCAGCAGTTACTCTCCCGGGGTCGGTGAGCAGTTCTTC,CASSYSPGVGEQFF
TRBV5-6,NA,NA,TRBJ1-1,TGTGCCAGCAGCATAGACAGACTCCTAGCTTTGAACACTGAAGCTTTCTTT,CASSIDRLLALNTEAFF
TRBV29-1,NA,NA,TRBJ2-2,TGCAGCGTTGAAGGGAGGGCCCCCACCGGGGAGCTGTTTTTT,CSVEGRAPTGELFF
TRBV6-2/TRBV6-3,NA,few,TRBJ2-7,TGTGCCAGCAGTTACTTTCTGGTATCTGGGACACCCTACGAGCAGTACTTC,CASSYFLVSGTPYEQYF
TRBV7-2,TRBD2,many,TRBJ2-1,TGTGCCAGCAGCTTAGACGGGAGGGGTCACAATGAGCAGTTCTTC,CASSLDGRGHNEQFF
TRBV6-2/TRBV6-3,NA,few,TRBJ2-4,TGTGCCAGCAGTTACTCGTCAAGGGAATACTTC,CASSYSSREYF
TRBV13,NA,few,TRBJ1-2,TGTGCCAGCAGCTTTTATGTAGGGGGCTACACCTTC,CASSFYVGGYTF
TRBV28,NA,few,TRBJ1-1,TGTGCCAGCAAAGATGGGAATTCGGTGACTGAAGCTTTCTTT,CASKDGNSVTEAFF
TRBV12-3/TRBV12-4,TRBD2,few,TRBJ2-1,TGTGCCAGCAGTGGGGTTTCCGGGAGGACCAATGAGCAGTTCTTC,CASSGVSGRTNEQFF
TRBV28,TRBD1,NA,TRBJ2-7,TGTGCCAGCAGACGGTCCGGGACAGGGGCCTACGAGCAGTACTTC,CASRRSGTGAYEQYF
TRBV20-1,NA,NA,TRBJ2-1,TGCAGTGCCCTCACTTCGGGACGCCGCAGTTATGAGCAGTTCTTC,CSALTSGRRSYEQFF
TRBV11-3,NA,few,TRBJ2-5,TGTGCCAGCAGCTTAGTCGAGGGGATTCAGACCCAGTACTTC,CASSLVEGIQTQYF
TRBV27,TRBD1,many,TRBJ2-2,TGTGCCAGCAGACCAAAGGGGGCTGGCACCGGGGAGCTGTTTTTT,CASRPKGAGTGELFF
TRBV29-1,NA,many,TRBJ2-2,TGCAGCGTTGATATGGGGTATACCGGGGAGCTGTTTTTT,CSVDMGYTGELFF
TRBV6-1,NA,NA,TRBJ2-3,TGTGCCAGCAGTGAAGCATTCTGGCAGGGTCGGACAGATACGCAGTATTTT,CASSEAFWQGRTDTQYF
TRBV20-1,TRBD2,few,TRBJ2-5,TGCAGTGCTTTGACTAGCGGGAGTGAGACCCAGTACTTC,CSALTSGSETQYF
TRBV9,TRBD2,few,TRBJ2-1,TGTGCCAGCAGCGTAGGCGGATTAGCGGGAGAGCAGTTCTTC,CASSVGGLAGEQFF
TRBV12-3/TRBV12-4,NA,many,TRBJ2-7,TGTGCCAGCAGTTTATACGAGCAGTACTTC,CASSLYEQYF
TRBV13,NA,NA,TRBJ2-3,TGTGCCAGCAGCTTAGGCGCGCTGGGGGAGAGCACAGATACGCAGTATTTT,CASSLGALGESTDTQYF
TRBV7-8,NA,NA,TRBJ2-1,TGTGCCAGCAGCTTGGCCGAGGGGTTGTATGAGCAGTTCTTC,CASSLAEGLYEQFF
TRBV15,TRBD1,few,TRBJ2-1,TGTGCCACCAGCAAAGGACAGGGGGATAGGATCAATGAGCAGTTCTTC,CATSKGQGDRINEQFF
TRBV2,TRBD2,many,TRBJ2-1,TGTGCCAGCAGTGGGACTAGCGGGACCTACAATGAGCAGTTCTTC,CASSGTSGTYNEQFF